This T cell receptor (beta chain) appears in the sequencing data of a study of blood T cell repertoires in COVID-19 (dated by TCRdb to the early 2020s). With regard to the full study: Collaborator samples came from the United States, Italy and Spain and covered acute and convalescent phases of COVID-19. A freely available public database, intended as a resource for researchers studying the immune response to SARS-CoV-2, is where the repertoires were released. The dataset comprised deeply sampled blood TCRbeta repertoires from subjects exposed to, actively infected with, or recovered from COVID-19. Sample metadata almost always included a de-identified subject ID, COVID-19 status, age in years and sex. The prospective study material was composed of cDNA or gDNA derived from T cells, B-cell-depleted T cells, or PBMCs. Samples came from the ongoing ImmuneRACE study (first 160 participants) plus 1,254 subjects from 6 global collaborators. Where available, HLA class I and class II types were obtained from metadata supplied by the sample provider rather than from assay-based typing. Study-wide conclusions, independent of this receptor: The amount of clinical and demographic metadata varied by source and participant and was provided uncurated.

With respect to this clone: The antigen this receptor binds is unknown. Qualities for individual bases were not recorded, and no much larger clone is one base off.

From the cysteine through the phenylalanine, the CDR3 covers 16 amino acids. The only DNA kept is the CDR3, 48 bases in frame from the first base. Sequences SNHLY (CDR1) and FYNNEI (CDR2) are obtained from the germline V gene. Trimming leaves V shorter by 6 bases and J shorter by 6 bases, with the junction holding 8 bases beyond the gene matches. The collaborating institutions used their own protocols to collect whole blood in K2EDTA tubes. For TCRbeta analysis, collaborator samples were shipped as frozen whole blood, as isolated PBMCs, or as DNA extracted from either sample type. The immunoSEQ Assay, a bias-controlled multiplex PCR, was used to amplify TCRbeta CDR3 regions from genomic DNA. The paper's processing steps were these. Within the assay, amplification of reference gene primers was used to estimate how many nucleated cells each sample contained. Sequence reads were collapsed and filtered to measure the absolute abundance of every unique TCRbeta CDR3 rearrangement. Productive Simpson clonality was computed per sample as the square root of Simpson's diversity index over productive rearrangements. Imported from immuneACCESS, the table was reduced by TCRdb to in-frame sequences with V and J called. These copies leave out some clones; in studies compared against another copy, an unresolved V gene accounts for under half, and the cause of the remainder is not known. V, J and clone size are taken as reported in that table, and D and trimming were inferred from the DNA itself. This sample holds about 110,000 clones; 88% were observed only once. The leading ten clones occupy 2.4% of the sample.

Sequenced material: peripheral blood. The chain is encoded by TRBV2 joined to TRBJ2-2; 12 central bases correspond to TRBD2. This receptor was obtained from a human donor in a cohort sampled during active COVID-19. The nucleotides are TGTGCCAGCAGAACCCTAGCGGGAGGGCCCGCCGGGGAGCTGTTTTTT. Its amino acids are CASRTLAGGPAGELFF.